These T cell receptor beta chains were read from a single sample in a study of T-cell memory formation after mild COVID-19. One entry per CDR3 protein results from TCRdb running MiXCR on the 5' RACE reads. The sample lists hundreds of thousands of distinct CDR3 sequences; about a fifth were seen once. The specimen was PBMCs or a T cell subset sorted from them (not recorded which). The receptor source for this set is an adult woman who had mild COVID-19 (a few samples of this study predate the infection). Cell type and time point are not known. CDR3s include the opening cysteine and the closing phenylalanine or tryptophan. Fields, in order: V gene, clone size, D gene, J gene, CDR3 DNA, CDR3 protein. D genes are given only for firm matches. The size of a clone is reported for some rows only, either as once, few or many, or as a class for expanded clones.

v_call: TRBV7-9; clone_size: NA; d_call: NA; j_call: TRBJ2-5; cdr3_nt: TGTGCCAGCAGCTTAGGGGTGTCGGAGACCCAGTACTTC; cdr3_aa: CASSLGVSETQYF
v_call: TRBV20-1; clone_size: NA; d_call: NA; j_call: TRBJ2-2; cdr3_nt: TGCAGTGCTGGCACTCCGGGACTTACCTACACCGGGGAGCTGTTTTTT; cdr3_aa: CSAGTPGLTYTGELFF
v_call: TRBV9; clone_size: NA; d_call: TRBD1; j_call: TRBJ2-3; cdr3_nt: TGTGCCAGCAGTGCCGGGACAGGCCCTTTGACGCAGTATTTT; cdr3_aa: CASSAGTGPLTQYF
v_call: TRBV7-4; clone_size: few; d_call: NA; j_call: TRBJ1-4; cdr3_nt: NA; cdr3_aa: CASSSPPKGVRKNCFF
v_call: TRBV12-3/TRBV12-4; clone_size: NA; d_call: NA; j_call: TRBJ1-1; cdr3_nt: TGTGCCAGCAGATCAACTGGACAGCCTAACACTGAAGCTTTCTTT; cdr3_aa: CASRSTGQPNTEAFF
v_call: TRBV4-1; clone_size: few; d_call: NA; j_call: TRBJ2-3; cdr3_nt: TGCGCCAGCAGCCAAGAACCCGGAGGGGTCGGCACAGATACGCAGTATTTT; cdr3_aa: CASSQEPGGVGTDTQYF
v_call: TRBV4-1; clone_size: few; d_call: NA; j_call: TRBJ1-1; cdr3_nt: TGCGCCAGCAGTCAAGTTATCGGGGGGCACTTCTTT; cdr3_aa: CASSQVIGGHFF
v_call: TRBV5-1; clone_size: NA; d_call: TRBD1; j_call: TRBJ1-1; cdr3_nt: TGCGCCAGCAAGACAGGGGGCCTGGTGAACACTGAAGCTTTCTTT; cdr3_aa: CASKTGGLVNTEAFF
v_call: TRBV7-2; clone_size: few; d_call: TRBD1; j_call: TRBJ2-7; cdr3_nt: TGTGCCAGCAGCCCCACCGGGACAGGGGGCAGCGAGCAGTACTTC; cdr3_aa: CASSPTGTGGSEQYF
v_call: TRBV3-1; clone_size: few; d_call: NA; j_call: TRBJ2-1; cdr3_nt: TGTGCCAGCAAGAGAGAGGGGGACAATGAGCAGTTCTTC; cdr3_aa: CASKREGDNEQFF
v_call: TRBV29-1; clone_size: few; d_call: TRBD1; j_call: TRBJ1-2; cdr3_nt: TGCAGCGCAAAGGACAGGGGGCCCTATGGCTACACCTTC; cdr3_aa: CSAKDRGPYGYTF
v_call: TRBV7-9; clone_size: NA; d_call: TRBD1; j_call: TRBJ2-7; cdr3_nt: TGTGCCAGCAGCTTAGGGGACAGGGTTGAAGAGCAGTACTTC; cdr3_aa: CASSLGDRVEEQYF
v_call: TRBV20-1; clone_size: few; d_call: TRBD1; j_call: TRBJ1-2; cdr3_nt: TGCAGTGCCATGCGAACAGGGGACGGCTATGGCTACACCTTC; cdr3_aa: CSAMRTGDGYGYTF
v_call: TRBV6-2/TRBV6-3; clone_size: NA; d_call: NA; j_call: TRBJ1-4; cdr3_nt: TGTGCCAGCAGTTACGGCGGGGAGAATGAAAAACTGTTTTTT; cdr3_aa: CASSYGGENEKLFF
v_call: TRBV6-2/TRBV6-3; clone_size: NA; d_call: NA; j_call: TRBJ2-3; cdr3_nt: TGTGCCAGCGGTAACAAGAGGTCGGCAGATACGCAGTATTTT; cdr3_aa: CASGNKRSADTQYF
v_call: TRBV7-9; clone_size: once; d_call: NA; j_call: TRBJ1-4; cdr3_nt: TGTGCCAGCAGCTTAGTGGCACGGGTGGAAAAACTGTTTTTT; cdr3_aa: CASSLVARVEKLFF
v_call: TRBV7-9; clone_size: many; d_call: TRBD1; j_call: TRBJ2-3; cdr3_nt: TGTGCCAGCAGCTTGGCGGCAGGGGGCTTTCCAGATACGCAGTATTTT; cdr3_aa: CASSLAAGGFPDTQYF
v_call: TRBV12-3/TRBV12-4; clone_size: NA; d_call: TRBD1; j_call: TRBJ1-2; cdr3_nt: TGTGCCAGCAGTTTTGGCCCGGACAGGGGTGATGGCTACACCTTC; cdr3_aa: CASSFGPDRGDGYTF
v_call: TRBV7-9; clone_size: NA; d_call: TRBD2; j_call: TRBJ2-7; cdr3_nt: TGTGCCAGCAGCTTCGGACTAGCGTACTCCTACGAGCAGTACTTC; cdr3_aa: CASSFGLAYSYEQYF
v_call: TRBV9; clone_size: few; d_call: NA; j_call: TRBJ2-5; cdr3_nt: TGTGCCAGCAGCGTAGATGAAGAGACCCAGTACTTC; cdr3_aa: CASSVDEETQYF
v_call: TRBV29-1; clone_size: NA; d_call: NA; j_call: TRBJ2-3; cdr3_nt: TGCAGCGTTGAAGATCCTCGACAGTCTAGCACAGATACGCAGTATTTT; cdr3_aa: CSVEDPRQSSTDTQYF
v_call: TRBV19; clone_size: once; d_call: NA; j_call: TRBJ2-1; cdr3_nt: TGTGCCAGTAGTCTCCCCTCGAGTGAGAGCGATGAGCAGTTCTTC; cdr3_aa: CASSLPSSESDEQFF
v_call: TRBV12-3/TRBV12-4; clone_size: NA; d_call: TRBD2; j_call: TRBJ2-7; cdr3_nt: TGTGCCAGCAGTTTAGGGACTAGCGGGAGTGGCTACGAGCAGTACTTC; cdr3_aa: CASSLGTSGSGYEQYF
v_call: TRBV13; clone_size: few; d_call: NA; j_call: TRBJ2-7; cdr3_nt: TGTGCCAGCAGCCTCCGGCAGGTTCGTCTGCAGTACTTC; cdr3_aa: CASSLRQVRLQYF